One sample yielded the 17 T cell receptor beta chains listed below, sequenced in a study of Ad26.COV2.S vaccination and SARS-CoV-2 variants. The treatment denotes: some 20 received Ad26.COV2.S at low or high dose, single or two shots; several received placebo; per-sample allocation not given. Day 63 after the first vaccine or placebo injection was the time point for sampling. The data were produced by immunoSEQ multiplex PCR, yet TCRdb's version contains in-frame clones alone and is incomplete. The sample has about 680,000 clones, roughly 90% seen once. The sequencing here drew on peripheral blood, taken in a trial of Ad26.COV2.S vaccine versus placebo. Every receptor here comes from a person aged 18-60 years who received the Ad26.COV2.S COVID-19 vaccine or a placebo.

CDR3 sequence: CASSAGQGGETQYF. The CDR3 nucleotides are TGCGCCAGCAGCGCCGGACAGGGCGGGGAGACCCAGTACTTC. The rearrangement uses TRBV5-1 and TRBJ2-5, with TRBD1 matching over 8 bases. Germline lookup yields CDR1 SGHRS and CDR2 YFSETQ. CDR3 length: 14 residues. J gave up 5 bases and V 4 bases, and 7 bases lay outside the gene matches. Based on the CDR3 plus reference TRBV5-1 and TRBJ2-5, the full variable domain is KAGVTQTPRYLIKTRGQQVTLSCSPISGHRSVSWYQQTPGQGLQFLFEYFSETQRNKGNFPGRFSGRQFSNSRSEMNVSTLELGDSALYLCASSAGQGGETQYFGPGTRLLVL.

The J gene is TRBJ1-2, the V gene TRBV19; the D gene is possibly TRBD1 (5 bases). The CDR3 is 15 residues long. The V end was cut by 8 bases, the J end by 2 bases, with 18 bases between. Germline CDR1 reads LNHDA; CDR2 reads SQIVND (reference sequence). The CDR3 bases are TGTGCCAGTGAAGGGGAGGGCCCCTTAAACTATGGCTACACCTTC. Protein: CASEGEGPLNYGYTF.

The chain joins TRBV3-1 (or the pseudogene TRBV3-2) to TRBJ1-1; tentative D call: TRBD1 (5 bases). This CDR3 contains 14 residues. Per germline, CDR1 LGHDT and CDR2 YNNKEL (reference sequence). Trimming removed 1 base from V and 8 bases from J, with 14 bases in between. CDR3 DNA: TGTGCCAGCAGCCAAGCTCAGGGAGGTATAGAAGCTTTCTTT. Its protein is CASSQAQGGIEAFF.

The V call is TRBV5-4, the J call TRBJ1-6; 8 nucleotides line up with TRBD1. In germline, CDR1 is SGHNT, CDR2 YYREEE (reference sequence). The CDR3 spans 15 residues. With V trimmed by 1 base and J by 7 bases, 4 bases remained unmatched. In DNA, the CDR3 is TGTGCCAGCAGCTTGCCAGGGGGCGCAAATTCACCCCTCCACTTT. It yields the protein CASSLPGGANSPLHF.

The chain joins TRBV27 to TRBJ1-5, with D tentatively TRBD1 (5 bases). Between the trimmed V and J ends, which lost 2 bases and 4 bases, there was a span of 6 bases. The CDR3 is 13 residues long. Germline V gene sequence: CDR1 MNHEY, CDR2 SMNVEV (reference sequence). The CDR3 sequence: CASSLDRNQPQHF. The DNA for the CDR3 is TGTGCCAGCAGTTTAGACAGAAATCAGCCCCAGCATTTT.

The chain links TRBV19 to TRBJ1-1; D may be TRBD1 (6 bases). Looked up from germline, CDR1 is LNHDA and CDR2 is SQIVND (reference sequence). This CDR3 is 13 amino acids long. V was pared by 6 bases and J by 5 bases, with 13 bases between. CDR3 sequence (DNA): TGTGCCAGTAGCCAGGGGATTTGGACTGAAGCTTTCTTT. Translated: CASSQGIWTEAFF.

This chain uses TRBV7-2 with TRBJ1-6; D ambiguous. The germline V gene encodes CDR1 SGHTA and CDR2 FQGNSA. The CDR3 loop spans 14 amino acids. Trimming removed 1 base at V and 6 bases at J, with 7 bases between. The CDR3 reads CASSLVVFNSPLHF. The CDR3, as DNA: TGTGCCAGCAGCTTAGTGGTCTTTAATTCACCCCTCCACTTT.

The rearrangement links TRBV7-9 to TRBJ2-3; D gene unclear. Germline assignment: CDR1 SEHNR and CDR2 FQNEAQ (reference sequence). Trimming pared 1 base from V and 2 bases from J, leaving 7 bases between. There are 14 residues in the CDR3. CDR3 amino acids: CASSLEGLTDTQYF. As DNA, the CDR3 is TGTGCCAGCAGCTTAGAGGGCCTCACAGATACGCAGTATTTT.

The chain links TRBV10-3 to TRBJ2-3; either TRBD1 or TRBD2 may supply D (5 bases each). CDR3 length: 14 amino acids. Germline V gene sequence: CDR1 ENHRY, CDR2 SYGVKD. Trimming stripped 10 bases from V and 3 bases from J, with 17 bases between. CDR3 sequence: CATRDPAGTDTQYF. DNA for the CDR3: TGTGCCACCCGGGACCCCGCAGGAACAGATACGCAGTATTTT.

The chain recombines TRBV7-2 with TRBJ2-5, with 11 bases lining up with TRBD2. Germline CDR1 is SGHTA and CDR2 is FQGNSA. With 5 bases clipped from V and 5 bases from J, the junction kept 7 bases outside the gene matches. The CDR3 spans 15 residues. The CDR3 coding sequence is TGTGCCAGCAGCGCGTTAGCGGGGGGGCGGGAGACCCAGTACTTC. Translation: CASSALAGGRETQYF. The full variable domain, completed using reference TRBV7-2 and TRBJ2-5, is GAGVSQSPSNKVTEKGKDVELRCDPISGHTALYWYRQSLGQGLEFLIYFQGNSAPDKSGLPSDRFSAERTGGSVSTLTIQRTQQEDSAVYLCASSALAGGRETQYFGPGTRLLVL.

The chain links TRBV18 to TRBJ1-1; 7 nucleotides match TRBD1. The ends lost 3 bases at V and 10 bases at J; junction bases unmatched: 8. Per the germline V gene, CDR1 is KGHSH and CDR2 is LQKENI. The CDR3 is 13 amino acids. This chain's CDR3 is CASSPDRSLGAFF. DNA for the CDR3: TGTGCCAGCTCACCGGACAGGAGTCTTGGAGCTTTCTTT. The full variable domain, its missing parts supplied by reference TRBV18 and TRBJ1-1, is NAGVMQNPRHLVRRRGQEARLRCSPMKGHSHVYWYRQLPEEGLKFMVYLQKENIIDESGMPKERFSAEFPKEGPSILRIQQVVRGDSAAYFCASSPDRSLGAFFGQGTRLTVV.

The chain employs TRBV6-5 and TRBJ2-7, with D possibly being TRBD1 (6 bases). V was trimmed by 2 bases and J by 3 bases, leaving 14 bases between them. The germline gives CDR1 MNHEY, CDR2 SVGAGI. The length of the CDR3 is 15 residues. CDR3 loop: CASSYPGQIHYEQYF. In DNA, the CDR3 is TGTGCCAGCAGTTACCCCGGACAGATACACTACGAGCAGTACTTC.

The chain uses TRBV6-5 and TRBJ2-7; D unclear. The CDR3 totals 12 residues. Germline lookup yields CDR1 MNHEY and CDR2 SVGAGI. V gave up 6 bases and J gave up 6 bases, with 12 bases separating them. The CDR3 DNA reads as TGTGCCAGCAGGGCCTTACTGGGCGAGCAGTACTTC. The encoded protein is CASRALLGEQYF.

The genes are TRBV2 and TRBJ2-5; the D is unclear. Trimming pared 10 bases from V and 7 bases from J, leaving 16 bases between. The CDR3 is 12 residues long. Looked up from germline, CDR1 is SNHLY and CDR2 is FYNNEI. The CDR3 here is CAIRTGGWTQYF. In nucleotides, the CDR3 is TGTGCCATCAGGACCGGTGGGTGGACCCAGTACTTC. Combining the CDR3 with reference TRBV2 and TRBJ2-5 gives the whole variable domain EPEVTQTPSHQVTQMGQEVILRCVPISNHLYFYWYRQILGQKVEFLVSFYNNEISEKSEIFDDQFSVERPDGSNFTLKIRSTKLEDSAMYFCAIRTGGWTQYFGPGTRLLVL.

The V gene is TRBV25-1, the J gene TRBJ1-1, with D hard to call. Per the germline V gene, CDR1 is MGHDK and CDR2 is SYGVNS. Trimming took 4 bases from V and 2 from J, leaving 5 bases between them. This CDR3 is 12 amino acids long. CDR3: CASSAGNTEAFF. The CDR3 coding sequence is TGTGCCAGCAGTGCGGGTAACACTGAAGCTTTCTTT.

The chain is built from TRBV10-2 and TRBJ2-2; D is ambiguous. The CDR3 is 13 residues long. V lost 6 bases to trimming and J lost 3 bases, with 8 bases between them. Looked up from germline, CDR1 is WSHSY and CDR2 is SAAADI. As DNA, the CDR3 is TGCGCCAGCAGCTCGTCTTACACCGGGGAGCTGTTTTTT. Translated, it gives CASSSSYTGELFF.

This clone was counted between two and nine times. One base away lies a much larger clone, so this may be a sequencing read error. The chain links TRBV5-8 to TRBJ1-5; D remains unclear. The CDR3 has 11 residues. CDR1 is SGHTS, CDR2 YDEGEE, per germline. Trimming shortened V by 2 bases and J by 5 bases, and 2 bases separated the two germline ends. CDR3 coding DNA: TGTGCCAGCAGCTTTGATCAGCCCCAGCATTTT. The encoded protein is CASSFDQPQHF.